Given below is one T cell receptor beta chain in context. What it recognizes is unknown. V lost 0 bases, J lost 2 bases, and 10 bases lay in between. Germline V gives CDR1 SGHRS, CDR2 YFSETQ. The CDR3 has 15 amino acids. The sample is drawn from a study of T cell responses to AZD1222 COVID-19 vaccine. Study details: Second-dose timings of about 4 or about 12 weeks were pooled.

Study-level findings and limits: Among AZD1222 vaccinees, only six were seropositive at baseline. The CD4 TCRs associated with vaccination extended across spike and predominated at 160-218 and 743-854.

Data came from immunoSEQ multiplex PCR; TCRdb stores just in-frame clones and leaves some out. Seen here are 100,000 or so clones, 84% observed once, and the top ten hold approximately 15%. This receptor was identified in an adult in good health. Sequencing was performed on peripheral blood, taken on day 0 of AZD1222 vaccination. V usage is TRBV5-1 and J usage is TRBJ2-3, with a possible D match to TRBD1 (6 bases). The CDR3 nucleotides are TGCGCCAGCAGCTTGGAGAGGGGACACACAGATACGCAGTATTTT. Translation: CASSLERGHTDTQYF.